The T cell receptor beta chain described here comes from a study of T cell responses to AZD1222 COVID-19 vaccine. Background on the study: Both about-4-week and about-12-week second-dose recipients were combined.

TCRdb's table, derived via immunoSEQ multiplex PCR, lists solely in-frame clones and lacks some. The sample lists roughly 130,000 clones, approximately 85% occurring once. Overall study findings and caveats: Recipients of two AZD1222 doses showed rising Spike-specific TCR breadth and depth.

CDR1 MNHEY and CDR2 SMNVEV come from the germline V gene (reference sequence). This CDR3 has 14 amino acids. The junction had 10 bases not matched to a gene; V was cut back by 8 bases and J by 4 bases. Regarding this clone: Its cognate antigen is unknown.

Here the sequenced sample was peripheral blood, taken on day 0 of AZD1222 vaccination. The chain is built from TRBV27 and TRBJ2-7, with TRBD1 matching over 8 bases. This TCR was recovered from an adult in good health. This CDR3 reads CASQRTGTAYEQYF. CDR3 in DNA: TGTGCCAGCCAACGGACAGGGACAGCTTACGAGCAGTACTTC.